The rows below give T cell receptor beta chains drawn from one sample of a study of blood T cell repertoires in COVID-19. Here immunoSEQ multiplex PCR was the method, and the copy in TCRdb shows in-frame clones only, minus some. The table lists about 100,000 clones, roughly 85% of them singletons. The sample was PBMCs or T cells enriched from blood (not recorded which). Every receptor here comes from a woman aged 45-65 years who had recovered from COVID-19. CDR3s include the opening cysteine and the closing phenylalanine or tryptophan. Clone size, where shown, is once, few, many, or a class for clones that have expanded.

TRBJ2-7 | TRBV3-1/TRBV3-2 | medium-sized | CASSQEPPQGLYEQYF
TRBJ1-1 | TRBV6-5 | - | CASRRTRDTEAFF
TRBJ1-5 | TRBV15 | - | CATSKGQERTQPQHF
TRBJ1-4 | TRBV19 | - | CASTRTGDEKLFF
TRBJ2-7 | TRBV2 | - | CASTILGGFEQYF
TRBJ1-2 | TRBV5-1 | once | CASSLQGQGKYGYTF
TRBJ2-3 | TRBV19 | once | CASSIDPGARDTQYF
TRBJ2-7 | TRBV27 | - | CASSIRTSDYYEQYF
TRBJ2-3 | TRBV19 | - | CASGTIGTDTQYF
TRBJ1-5 | TRBV5-8 | - | CASSLVPGISNQPQHF
TRBJ1-5 | TRBV6-5 | once | CASRETVSNQPQHF
TRBJ1-2 | TRBV6-4 | - | CASSPTGAYGYTF
TRBJ1-2 | TRBV7-9 | - | CASSLDTGTNYGYTF
TRBJ2-1 | TRBV28 | - | CAAGEAYNEQFF
TRBJ1-1 | TRBV12-3/TRBV12-4 | - | CASSPSAIEAFF
TRBJ1-1 | TRBV19 | - | CASSINSEAFF